This TCR beta chain was retrieved from a study of blood T cells in healthy people across ages. CDR3 length: 13 residues. V was trimmed by 0 bases and J by 8 bases, leaving 10 bases between them. The germline V gene encodes CDR1 SGHNT and CDR2 YENEEA. Alongside a J-beta primer mix, a sample-barcoded 5' primer served in a second PCR lasting roughly 6 to 12 cycles. Each CDR3 protein gets one entry after TCRdb re-called the 5' RACE reads with MiXCR. The data show hundreds of thousands of distinct CDR3 sequences, about 55% seen once. This receptor was obtained from a man aged 80 or over in good health. Sample: blood. The V and J genes are TRBV11-3 and TRBJ1-1, with D uncertain. Written as DNA, the CDR3 is TGTGCCAGCAGCTTAGATCCGGCCGGGGAAGCTTTCTTT. It encodes CASSLDPAGEAFF. Full variable domain (outside the CDR3, taken from reference TRBV11-3 and TRBJ1-1): EAGVVQSPRYKIIEKKQPVAFWCNPISGHNTLYWYLQNLGQGPELLIRYENEEAVDDSQLPKDRFSAERLKGVDSTLKIQPAELGDSAVYLCASSLDPAGEAFFGQGTRLTVV.